These 26 T cell receptor beta chains came from one sample sequenced in a study of blood T cell repertoires in COVID-19 (dated by TCRdb to the early 2020s). Preparation of the library involved the immunoSEQ multiplex PCR assay. TCRdb took this table from immuneACCESS and kept in-frame rearrangements with V and J called. Such tables lack part of the clones; where checked against another copy, unresolved V genes explain under half of the gap, and the rest is unexplained. This sample has 55,000 to 70,000 clones in its table, and about nine tenths of those were observed once. The top ten constitute 20% to 25% of the sample. Material: peripheral blood. The receptors shown here come from an elderly woman with COVID-19, enrolled during active disease.

The chain links TRBV27 to TRBJ1-1; D not resolved. The CDR3 is 14 amino acids. Germline loops: CDR1 MNHEY, CDR2 SMNVEV (reference sequence). Trimming removed 5 bases from V and 7 bases from J, with 17 bases in between. The CDR3 loop is CASSPTGRVGEAFF. The CDR3 region has the DNA TGTGCCAGCAGTCCCACGGGGAGGGTCGGTGAAGCTTTCTTT.

This sequence joins TRBV29-1 and TRBJ1-1, with 7 nucleotides matching TRBD1. The V and J ends lost 7 bases and 4 bases, in that order; junction bases with no gene match: 9. This CDR3 contains 13 residues. The germline CDR1 and CDR2 sequences are SQVTM and ANQGSEA. Here the CDR3 DNA reads TGCAGCGCTTCGACAGGGACGATCACTGAAGCTTTCTTT. This sequence encodes CSASTGTITEAFF.

The genes are TRBV5-4 and TRBJ2-1; TRBD2 aligns across 7 bases. The CDR3 extends over 12 amino acids. In germline, CDR1 is SGHNT, CDR2 YYREEE (reference sequence). The junction had 6 bases not matched to a gene; V was cut back by 3 bases and J by 12 bases. The CDR3 is CASSSRTRAQFF. The CDR3 DNA follows: TGTGCCAGCAGCTCCCGGACTAGGGCGCAGTTCTTC.

The sample holds one count of this clone. This chain uses TRBV3-1 (or the pseudogene TRBV3-2) with TRBJ1-1; TRBD1 matches 11 bases. V lost 4 bases and J lost 4; bases outside the gene matches: 5. The germline gives CDR1 LGHDT, CDR2 YNNKEL (reference sequence). The CDR3 contains 15 residues. DNA of the CDR3: TGTGCCAGCAGCCGGGGACAGGGGGTTGTCACTGAAGCTTTCTTT. Protein sequence: CASSRGQGVVTEAFF.

V and J are TRBV4-1 and TRBJ2-3; TRBD2 aligns across 7 bases. CDR1 is MGHRA, CDR2 YSYEKL, per germline. The CDR3 spans 17 residues. J lost 0 bases, V lost 0 bases, and 6 bases had no gene match. The CDR3 sequence: CASSQEERGLSTDTQYF. Written as DNA, the CDR3 is TGCGCCAGCAGCCAAGAGGAGCGGGGCCTTAGCACAGATACGCAGTATTTT.

The V and J genes are TRBV3-1 (or the pseudogene TRBV3-2) and TRBJ1-1, with 7 bases matching TRBD1. Germline trimming cut 1 base from V and 2 bases from J; bases unmatched to any gene: 7. The CDR3 spans 16 residues. Germline V lookup: CDR1 LGHDT, CDR2 YNNKEL (reference sequence). As DNA, the CDR3 is TGTGCCAGCAGCCAAGTTCCCCGGGACAGAAACACTGAAGCTTTCTTT. Its protein product is CASSQVPRDRNTEAFF.

This clone showed up just a few times. The CDR3 region has the DNA TGTGCCAGCAGCCAAGCGTCAGGCTCCCCCTACGAGCAGTACTTC. Its translation: CASSQASGSPYEQYF. This rearrangement joins TRBV14 to TRBJ2-7; D ambiguous. The V gene's germline CDR1 is SGHDN and CDR2 FVKESK. Trimming removed 1 base at V and 2 bases at J, with 12 bases between. The CDR3 consists of 15 residues. Looking up the rest from reference TRBV14 and TRBJ2-7 gives the full variable domain: EAGVTQFPSHSVIEKGQTVTLRCDPISGHDNLYWYRRVMGKEIKFLLHFVKESKQDESGMPNNRFLAERTGGTYSTLKVQPAELEDSGVYFCASSQASGSPYEQYFGPGTRLTVT.

The chain employs TRBV2 and TRBJ2-7, with 8 nucleotides matching TRBD1. Germline loops: CDR1 SNHLY, CDR2 FYNNEI. The CDR3 loop spans 16 amino acids. Trimming removed 2 bases from V and 3 bases from J; junction bases left unmatched: 9. The CDR3 protein is CASSEIEGQGNYEQYF. In nucleotides, the CDR3 is TGTGCCAGCAGTGAAATTGAAGGACAGGGAAACTACGAGCAGTACTTC.

In this sample, this clone turned up once. V is TRBV7-2 and J is TRBJ2-7; 7 bases fit TRBD2. CDR3 length: 14 amino acids. Trimming cost V 6 bases and J 5 bases; bases outside gene matches: 10. Germline CDR1 reads SGHTA; CDR2 reads FQGNSA. CDR3 nucleotide sequence: TGTGCCAGCAGTCCCGTCGGGGGGTCGAACGAGCAGTACTTC. Amino acid sequence: CASSPVGGSNEQYF.

The V gene is TRBV18, the J gene TRBJ1-1; 8 nucleotides match TRBD1. The CDR3 has 18 residues. Germline V gene lookup returns CDR1 KGHSH and CDR2 LQKENI. V shed 3 bases, J shed 1 base, and the junction held 13 bases outside the gene matches. The CDR3: CASSPYVTGVPPNTEAFF. CDR3 DNA: TGTGCCAGCTCACCTTACGTGACAGGGGTCCCCCCGAACACTGAAGCTTTCTTT.

The rearrangement joins TRBV5-6 to TRBJ2-2; D uncertain. Trimming left V 0 bases short and J 4 bases short, with 4 bases between. Per germline, CDR1 SGHDT and CDR2 YYEEEE. This CDR3 contains 13 residues. Written as DNA, the CDR3 is TGTGCCAGCAGCTTGGCTAGCACCGGGGAGCTGTTTTTT. Translation gives CASSLASTGELFF.

V gene TRBV6-5 combines with J gene TRBJ2-1; tentative D call: TRBD1 (6 bases). This CDR3 is 15 amino acids long. CDR1 is MNHEY, CDR2 SVGAGI, per germline. Trimming shortened V by 2 bases and J by 0 bases, and 8 bases separated the two germline ends. The CDR3 DNA follows: TGTGCCAGCAGTTACCGGGACATCTCCTACAATGAGCAGTTCTTC. Translating it yields CASSYRDISYNEQFF.

V usage is TRBV5-1 and J usage is TRBJ1-3, with D possibly matching TRBD1 (6 bases). The CDR3 runs 15 residues. V lost 3 bases and J lost 0, with 10 bases in between. Germline values: CDR1 SGHRS, CDR2 YFSETQ. CDR3 in DNA: TGCGCCAGCAGCTCGACAGGCAACTCTGGAAACACCATATATTTT. Its translation: CASSSTGNSGNTIYF.

This sequence joins TRBV10-3 and TRBJ2-1; 10 bases are a match to TRBD2. V lost 5 bases and J lost 8; bases outside the gene matches: 9. The germline V gene has CDR1 ENHRY and CDR2 SYGVKD. CDR3 size: 15 residues. This CDR3 reads CAISHSGGLGDEQFF. The CDR3 nucleotides read TGTGCCATCAGTCATAGCGGGGGGTTAGGGGATGAGCAGTTCTTC.

The CDR3 is CASRTGTGGGETQYF. The DNA for the CDR3 is TGTGCCAGTAGAACCGGGACAGGGGGCGGGGAGACCCAGTACTTC. The chain uses TRBV19 and TRBJ2-5, with 12 bases identical to TRBD1. Germline assignment: CDR1 LNHDA and CDR2 SQIVND (reference sequence). The CDR3 contains 15 residues. The V gene end was trimmed by 6 bases and the J gene end by 5 bases; junction bases not matched to a gene: 7.

CDR3 coding DNA: TGCAGCGTGGGCAGCACAAACGGGGTTATAAGTGGCTACACCTTC. This encodes CSVGSTNGVISGYTF. The rearrangement uses TRBV29-1 and TRBJ1-2; no clear D. The V end was cut by 6 bases, the J end by 7 bases, with 24 bases between. Germline-derived CDR1 and CDR2 are SQVTM and ANQGSEA. This CDR3 has 15 residues.

In this sample, this clone turned up once. The chain couples TRBV11-3 to TRBJ2-1; TRBD1 is a possible D gene (6 bases). The CDR3 length is 15 residues. CDR1 is SGHNT and CDR2 is YENEEA in the germline V gene. Trimming took off 5 bases at V and 1 base at J, with 12 bases between the two ends. The DNA for the CDR3 is TGTGCCAGCAGCCCTCGCAGGGGATCCTACAATGAGCAGTTCTTC. Translation: CASSPRRGSYNEQFF.

V is TRBV20-1 and J is TRBJ1-2; D unclear. Germline loops: CDR1 DFQATT, CDR2 SNEGSKA (reference sequence). This CDR3 region has 10 residues. Trimming removed 7 bases from V and 8 bases from J, with 11 bases in between. The CDR3 spells CSVPGGGYTF. DNA for the CDR3: TGCAGTGTTCCAGGTGGGGGCTACACCTTC.

The chain combines TRBV19 with TRBJ2-7, with a possible D match to TRBD2 (5 bases). Germline values: CDR1 LNHDA, CDR2 SQIVND (reference sequence). The CDR3 is 16 residues long. V was shortened by 0 bases and J by 7 bases, with 19 bases between the two germline ends. This CDR3 is CASSIDVGLKIGEQYF. The CDR3 bases are TGTGCCAGTAGTATAGATGTTGGACTTAAAATAGGGGAGCAGTACTTC.

This sequence joins TRBV6-5 and TRBJ1-5; 7 positions agree with TRBD1. Trimming at V came to 11 bases and at J to 0 bases, leaving 10 bases not matched to a gene. Germline loops: CDR1 MNHEY, CDR2 SVGAGI. The length of the CDR3 is 15 residues. CDR3 sequence: CAGRQGPYSNQPQHF. CDR3 DNA: TGTGCCGGCCGACAGGGCCCTTATAGCAATCAGCCCCAGCATTTT.

The chain combines TRBV9 with TRBJ2-2; TRBD2 might be the D (6 bases). This CDR3 is 15 amino acids long. Per the germline V gene, CDR1 is SGDLS and CDR2 is YYNGEE. V was clipped by 4 bases and J by 1 base, with 11 bases between them. As DNA, the CDR3 is TGTGCCAGCAGCCCCCGGGACTTGAACACCGGGGAGCTGTTTTTT. Protein: CASSPRDLNTGELFF.

This clone was seen a handful of times. The rearrangement uses TRBV7-9 and TRBJ2-5; the D gene is possibly TRBD2 (6 bases). V lost 3 bases and J lost 5, with 19 bases in between. CDR1 and CDR2 from the germline V gene are SEHNR and FQNEAQ (reference sequence). The CDR3 totals 16 residues. In DNA form, the CDR3 reads TGTGCCAGCAGCTTTGCGGGCGGGGCTCCTGCGGAGACCCAGTACTTC. This sequence encodes CASSFAGGAPAETQYF. Combining the CDR3 with reference TRBV7-9 and TRBJ2-5 gives the whole variable domain DTGVSQNPRHKITKRGQNVTFRCDPISEHNRLYWYRQTLGQGPEFLTYFQNEAQLEKSRLLSDRFSAERPKGSFSTLEIQRTEQGDSAMYLCASSFAGGAPAETQYFGPGTRLLVL.

The genes are TRBV19 and TRBJ1-1, with TRBD1 matching over 9 bases. The V and J ends lost 5 bases and 14 bases, in that order; junction bases with no gene match: 9. The V gene's germline CDR1 is LNHDA and CDR2 SQIVND (reference sequence). This CDR3 comprises 12 residues. The CDR3 is CASSGSWDREFF. CDR3 nucleotides: TGTGCCAGTAGTGGATCCTGGGACAGGGAGTTCTTT.

The chain joins TRBV19 to TRBJ2-1; a possible D gene is TRBD2 (7 bases). Germline loops: CDR1 LNHDA, CDR2 SQIVND (reference sequence). The CDR3 covers 15 residues. Trimming removed 5 bases from V and 7 bases from J, with 18 bases in between. The CDR3 region is CASSPRGLGINEQFF. For the CDR3, the DNA is TGTGCCAGTAGTCCGCGGGGGCTGGGTATTAATGAGCAGTTCTTC.

There are a few counts of this clone. This rearrangement joins TRBV19 to TRBJ2-2, with unresolved D. Trimming pared 11 bases from V and 0 bases from J, leaving 10 bases between. The CDR3 is 13 residues long. Germline V gene lookup returns CDR1 LNHDA and CDR2 SQIVND (reference sequence). CDR3 coding DNA: TGTGCCTCAGAGGAAGCGAACACCGGGGAGCTGTTTTTT. Translation gives CASEEANTGELFF.

Comments on this clone: At one boundary the junction diverges from the germline segment, which might be a read error. The chain employs TRBV30 and TRBJ1-1; D gene unclear. The CDR3 loop spans 13 amino acids. Germline V gene data show CDR1 as GTSNPN and CDR2 as SVGIG (reference sequence). The CDR3 sequence: CAWKAWENSEAFF. In nucleotides, the CDR3 is TGTGCCTGGAAAGCATGGGAGAACTCTGAAGCTTTCTTT.